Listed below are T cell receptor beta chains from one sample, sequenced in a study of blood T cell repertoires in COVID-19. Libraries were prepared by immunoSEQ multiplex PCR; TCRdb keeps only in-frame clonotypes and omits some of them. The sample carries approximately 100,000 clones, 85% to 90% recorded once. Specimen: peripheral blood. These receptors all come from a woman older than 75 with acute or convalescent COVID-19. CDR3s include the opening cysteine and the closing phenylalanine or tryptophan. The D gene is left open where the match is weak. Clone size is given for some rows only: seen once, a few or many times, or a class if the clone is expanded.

CDR3: CASAPGWGSNTGELFF
DNA: TGCGCCAGTGCCCCGGGTTGGGGCTCGAACACCGGGGAGCTGTTTTTT
D: -
J: TRBJ2-2
size: -
V: TRBV5-1

CDR3: CASSPGGDTEAFF
DNA: TGTGCCAGCTCACCGGGGGGGGACACTGAAGCTTTCTTT
D: -
J: TRBJ1-1
size: -
V: TRBV18

CDR3: CATSAWGRGQVGTIYF
DNA: TGTGCCACCAGTGCCTGGGGCAGGGGGCAGGTCGGCACCATATATTTT
D: TRBD1
J: TRBJ1-3
size: -
V: TRBV24-1

CDR3: CASSQLVGGKRGTEAFF
DNA: TGTGCCAGCAGCCAATTAGTCGGGGGGAAAAGGGGAACTGAAGCTTTCTTT
D: -
J: TRBJ1-1
size: -
V: TRBV3-1/TRBV3-2

CDR3: CASSELGGSYNSPLHF
DNA: TGTGCCAGCAGTGAATTAGGGGGTTCCTATAATTCACCCCTCCACTTT
D: -
J: TRBJ1-6
size: few
V: TRBV25-1

CDR3: CASDRGGETQYF
DNA: TGTGCCAGCGACAGGGGTGGGGAGACCCAGTACTTC
D: TRBD1
J: TRBJ2-5
size: -
V: TRBV2

CDR3: CASSARGTEAFF
DNA: TGTGCCAGCAGCGCTCGGGGCACTGAAGCTTTCTTT
D: -
J: TRBJ1-1
size: -
V: TRBV5-4

CDR3: CASHRTVLEPQHF
DNA: TGTGCCAGTCATAGGACAGTTCTAGAACCCCAGCATTTT
D: -
J: TRBJ1-5
size: -
V: TRBV6-5

CDR3: CASSIPGVGETQYF
DNA: TGTGCCAGTAGTATCCCCGGGGTTGGAGAGACCCAGTACTTC
D: -
J: TRBJ2-5
size: -
V: TRBV19

CDR3: CASSVEGDPGNTIYF
DNA: TGTGCCAGCAGCGTAGAGGGGGATCCTGGAAACACCATATATTTT
D: -
J: TRBJ1-3
size: once
V: TRBV9

CDR3: CASSPPLEGLNQYF
DNA: TGTGCCAGCAGCCCCCCCCTGGAGGGCTTGAACCAGTACTTC
D: -
J: TRBJ2-5
size: -
V: TRBV11-2

CDR3: CASTSPGGQNGYTF
DNA: TGCGCCAGCACTTCTCCCGGGGGGCAGAATGGCTACACCTTC
D: -
J: TRBJ1-2
size: -
V: TRBV5-1

CDR3: CASSTTGTGAYEQYF
DNA: TGTGCCAGCAGTACAACCGGGACAGGAGCCTACGAGCAGTACTTC
D: TRBD1
J: TRBJ2-7
size: -
V: TRBV6-5

CDR3: CSVEDRDGSSYEQYF
DNA: TGCAGCGTTGAAGATCGGGACGGGAGCTCCTACGAGCAGTACTTC
D: -
J: TRBJ2-7
size: -
V: TRBV29-1

CDR3: CASNQGARETQYF
DNA: TGTGCCAGCAATCAGGGGGCTAGGGAGACCCAGTACTTC
D: TRBD1
J: TRBJ2-5
size: -
V: TRBV28

CDR3: CASSYSRLAGGEQYF
DNA: TGTGCCAGCAGTTACAGTCGACTAGCGGGGGGTGAGCAGTACTTC
D: TRBD2
J: TRBJ2-7
size: -
V: TRBV6-6

CDR3: CAIGGQGALSYEQYF
DNA: TGTGCCATCGGGGGACAGGGGGCTTTATCCTACGAGCAGTACTTC
D: TRBD1
J: TRBJ2-7
size: -
V: TRBV10-3

CDR3: CASSHRGGGGTEAFF
DNA: TGTGCCAGCAGCCACAGGGGTGGTGGAGGCACTGAAGCTTTCTTT
D: -
J: TRBJ1-1
size: -
V: TRBV3-1/TRBV3-2

CDR3: CASSQDRGGLTNEKLFF
DNA: TGCGCCAGCAGCCAAGACAGGGGTGGTTTGACTAATGAAAAACTGTTTTTT
D: -
J: TRBJ1-4
size: -
V: TRBV4-1

CDR3: CAWRRGGGVSGDTQYF
DNA: TGTGCCTGGAGGCGAGGCGGGGGCGTTTCGGGGGATACGCAGTATTTT
D: -
J: TRBJ2-3
size: -
V: TRBV30

CDR3: CASSLLRDFNYGYTF
DNA: TGTGCCAGCAGTTTGTTGAGGGATTTTAACTATGGCTACACCTTC
D: -
J: TRBJ1-2
size: -
V: TRBV28

CDR3: CASSLAGTSGHNEQFF
DNA: TGCGCCAGCAGCTTGGCGGGGACTAGCGGGCACAATGAGCAGTTCTTC
D: TRBD2
J: TRBJ2-1
size: -
V: TRBV5-1

CDR3: CASSLMGLPKETQYF
DNA: TGTGCCAGCAGCTTGATGGGCCTGCCCAAAGAGACCCAGTACTTC
D: -
J: TRBJ2-5
size: -
V: TRBV5-4

CDR3: CASSFRGGAAFF
DNA: TGTGCCAGCAGTTTTCGTGGGGGGGCAGCTTTCTTT
D: -
J: TRBJ1-1
size: -
V: TRBV27

CDR3: CASSVVSGGSSEQFF
DNA: TGTGCCAGCAGCGTAGTTAGCGGGGGGTCAAGTGAGCAGTTCTTC
D: TRBD2
J: TRBJ2-1
size: -
V: TRBV9

CDR3: CASSGQGLPYGYTF
DNA: TGTGCCAGCAGTGGACAGGGGCTCCCGTATGGCTACACCTTC
D: TRBD1
J: TRBJ1-2
size: -
V: TRBV25-1

CDR3: CASSYGLAGVARDEQYF
DNA: TGTGCCAGCAGTTACGGACTAGCGGGGGTCGCTCGGGACGAGCAGTACTTC
D: TRBD2
J: TRBJ2-7
size: -
V: TRBV6-2/TRBV6-3

CDR3: CASSPIAAQNEQFF
DNA: TGTGCCAGCTCACCGATAGCGGCCCAGAATGAGCAGTTCTTC
D: -
J: TRBJ2-1
size: -
V: TRBV18

CDR3: CASSYSGQGFYEQYF
DNA: TGTGCCAGCAGCTACTCGGGACAGGGTTTCTACGAGCAGTACTTC
D: TRBD1
J: TRBJ2-7
size: -
V: TRBV7-9

CDR3: CASSFIPGSLIYNEQFF
DNA: TGTGCCAGCAGCTTTATACCTGGGAGTCTTATCTACAATGAGCAGTTCTTC
D: -
J: TRBJ2-1
size: -
V: TRBV7-6

CDR3: CSVTGGENANEKLFF
DNA: TGCAGCGTCACGGGGGGGGAAAATGCTAATGAAAAACTGTTTTTT
D: -
J: TRBJ1-4
size: once
V: TRBV29-1

CDR3: CASSLASSVVDSPLHF
DNA: TGTGCCAGCAGCTTAGCTTCTAGCGTGGTGGATTCACCCCTCCACTTT
D: -
J: TRBJ1-6
size: -
V: TRBV7-6

CDR3: CASSPGTGGDTQYF
DNA: TGTGCCAGCTCACCCGGGACAGGGGGAGATACGCAGTATTTT
D: TRBD1
J: TRBJ2-3
size: -
V: TRBV18

CDR3: CASSERGFSGANVLTF
DNA: TGTGCCAGCAGTGAACGAGGATTCTCTGGGGCCAACGTCCTGACTTTC
D: -
J: TRBJ2-6
size: -
V: TRBV2

CDR3: CASSEGSALTGTVNTEAFF
DNA: TGTGCCAGCAGCGAGGGATCAGCCCTGACCGGGACAGTGAACACTGAAGCTTTCTTT
D: TRBD1
J: TRBJ1-1
size: once
V: TRBV5-4

CDR3: CASSETGGDTDTQYF
DNA: TGCGCCAGCAGCGAGACAGGGGGGGACACAGATACGCAGTATTTT
D: TRBD1
J: TRBJ2-3
size: -
V: TRBV5-1

CDR3: CASSLGTGGREKLFF
DNA: TGCGCCAGCAGCCTAGGGACAGGGGGCCGGGAAAAACTGTTTTTT
D: TRBD1
J: TRBJ1-4
size: -
V: TRBV4-1

CDR3: CASSQEGRGEYGYTF
DNA: TGCGCCAGCAGCCAAGAGGGCAGGGGGGAATATGGCTACACCTTC
D: TRBD1
J: TRBJ1-2
size: -
V: TRBV4-3

CDR3: CATQGADSNQPQHF
DNA: TGTGCCACTCAAGGGGCAGATAGCAATCAGCCCCAGCATTTT
D: -
J: TRBJ1-5
size: once
V: TRBV19

CDR3: CASNIRGNDEKLFF
DNA: TGTGCCAGTAACATTAGAGGAAACGATGAAAAACTGTTTTTT
D: -
J: TRBJ1-4
size: -
V: TRBV2

CDR3: CASVPQGALNSPLHF
DNA: TGTGCCAGCGTACCACAGGGGGCGCTTAATTCACCCCTCCACTTT
D: TRBD1
J: TRBJ1-6
size: -
V: TRBV2

CDR3: CASSSDRGKQETQYF
DNA: TGTGCCAGTAGTAGCGACAGGGGCAAGCAAGAGACCCAGTACTTC
D: TRBD1
J: TRBJ2-5
size: once
V: TRBV19

CDR3: CASSWAGTGGQPQHF
DNA: TGTGCCAGTAGTTGGGCCGGGACAGGGGGTCAGCCCCAGCATTTT
D: TRBD1
J: TRBJ1-5
size: -
V: TRBV19

CDR3: CASSEAGERVTDTQYF
DNA: TGTGCCAGTAGTGAGGCAGGCGAGCGGGTCACAGATACGCAGTATTTT
D: -
J: TRBJ2-3
size: -
V: TRBV19

CDR3: CASSLGGQGLSPLHF
DNA: TGTGCCAGCAGCTTAGGGGGACAGGGGTTATCACCCCTCCACTTT
D: TRBD1
J: TRBJ1-6
size: -
V: TRBV7-2

CDR3: CASSQALRGTDTQYF
DNA: TGTGCCAGCTCACAGGCGTTGCGCGGTACAGATACGCAGTATTTT
D: -
J: TRBJ2-3
size: -
V: TRBV18

CDR3: CASTQAGGFTDTQYF
DNA: TGTGCCAGCACTCAAGCGGGGGGGTTCACAGATACGCAGTATTTT
D: TRBD2
J: TRBJ2-3
size: -
V: TRBV2

CDR3: CSGEDRAVGYTF
DNA: TGCAGCGGAGAGGACAGGGCGGTTGGCTACACCTTC
D: TRBD1
J: TRBJ1-2
size: -
V: TRBV29-1

CDR3: CASSTDRGVTEAFF
DNA: TGTGCCAGCAGCACGGACAGGGGCGTCACTGAAGCTTTCTTT
D: TRBD1
J: TRBJ1-1
size: -
V: TRBV7-9

CDR3: CASSSWTEGTGELFF
DNA: TGTGCCAGCAGCTCCTGGACCGAGGGCACCGGGGAGCTGTTTTTT
D: -
J: TRBJ2-2
size: -
V: TRBV9

CDR3: CASSSRQGVVNTEAFF
DNA: TGTGCCAGCAGTTCTAGACAGGGGGTAGTGAACACTGAAGCTTTCTTT
D: TRBD1
J: TRBJ1-1
size: -
V: TRBV27

CDR3: CASSEDIDRGTYSNQPQHF
DNA: TGTGCCAGCAGTGAAGATATCGACAGGGGAACCTATAGCAATCAGCCCCAGCATTTT
D: TRBD1
J: TRBJ1-5
size: -
V: TRBV6-1

CDR3: CASGTGTSNTEAFF
DNA: TGTGCCAGTGGAACTGGGACATCGAACACTGAAGCTTTCTTT
D: -
J: TRBJ1-1
size: -
V: TRBV7-9

CDR3: CASSLAPGARETQYF
DNA: TGTGCCAGCAGCTTAGCTCCAGGGGCGCGGGAGACCCAGTACTTC
D: -
J: TRBJ2-5
size: -
V: TRBV7-2

CDR3: CASSTDKAEFF
DNA: TGTGCCAGTAGTACGGACAAGGCGGAGTTCTTC
D: -
J: TRBJ2-1
size: -
V: TRBV19

CDR3: CASSLVDEQYF
DNA: TGTGCCAGCAGTCTAGTGGACGAGCAGTACTTC
D: -
J: TRBJ2-7
size: -
V: TRBV6-5

CDR3: CASSPSRGYGYTF
DNA: TGTGCCAGCAGTCCCTCCAGGGGCTATGGCTACACCTTC
D: -
J: TRBJ1-2
size: -
V: TRBV6-2/TRBV6-3